This T cell receptor beta chain was found in a study of beta chain features in type 1 diabetes. About the study: When patients were set against healthy donors, age, gender and cell yields were similar.

Germline assignment: CDR1 ENHRY and CDR2 SYGVKD. The CDR3 has 15 residues. The trim removed 4 bases at V and 3 bases at J, leaving 7 bases unmatched. Study-level findings and limits: PCR might show a preference for shorter templates, equally across patients and controls.

To note about this clone: What it binds is not known.

The whole isolated RNA underwent reverse transcription, so sequencing captured expressed TCRB transcripts. Libraries were prepared by immunoSEQ multiplex PCR; TCRdb keeps only in-frame clonotypes and omits some of them. The data contain some 150,000 clones, approximately 10% of them singletons. The source is a man aged 18 to 29 in good health. This chain connects TRBV10-3 to TRBJ2-7, with 9 bases fitting TRBD1. The sample taken for sequencing was central memory CD4+ T cells from blood. CDR3 residues: CAISGFGTGHYEQYF. The CDR3 region has the DNA TGTGCCATCAGTGGGTTTGGGACAGGGCACTACGAGCAGTACTTC.